This passage covers 16 T cell receptor beta chains from one sample sequenced in a study of radiation and T cells in renal cell carcinoma. Profiled with immunoSEQ multiplex PCR; TCRdb holds only in-frame clones, not every one. The sample yields some 120,000 clones, roughly 77% seen once. The time point denotes: blood 2 weeks post-SBRT. Treatment specified: 15 Gy SBRT to primary tumor, nephrectomy 4 weeks later. This specimen consisted of blood, obtained from a patient whose treatment included radiotherapy and nephrectomy. These receptors were collected from a woman aged 55-70 years with renal cell carcinoma.

The chain is built from TRBV2 and TRBJ1-2, with D unclear. Germline CDR1 reads SNHLY; CDR2 reads FYNNEI. The CDR3 spans 14 residues. The ends were cut back, 6 bases at V and 2 bases at J, with 13 bases in the middle. CDR3 in DNA: TGTGCCAGCAGCTATATCGGGCCAAACTATGGCTACACCTTC. Translation: CASSYIGPNYGYTF. The complete variable domain, with remaining parts taken from reference TRBV2 and TRBJ1-2, reads EPEVTQTPSHQVTQMGQEVILRCVPISNHLYFYWYRQILGQKVEFLVSFYNNEISEKSEIFDDQFSVERPDGSNFTLKIRSTKLEDSAMYFCASSYIGPNYGYTFGSGTRLTVV.

The rearrangement joins TRBV4-1 to TRBJ2-7; D is unresolved. CDR1 MGHRA and CDR2 YSYEKL come from the germline V gene. The CDR3 has 13 residues. V was shortened by 2 bases and J by 3 bases, with 8 bases between the two germline ends. This CDR3 is CASSQPGRYEQYF. The CDR3 region has the DNA TGCGCCAGCAGCCAACCAGGCCGCTACGAGCAGTACTTC.

This chain connects TRBV11-3 to TRBJ2-5; a weak D match, TRBD1 (5 bases). V lost 5 bases, J lost 1 base, and 5 bases lay in between. Looked up from germline, CDR1 is SGHNT and CDR2 is YENEEA. CDR3 length: 12 residues. CDR3 DNA sequence: TGTGCCAGCAGCAGGGGCCAAGAGACCCAGTACTTC. Protein sequence: CASSRGQETQYF.

This clone was observed a single time. In DNA, the CDR3 is TGTGCCACCAGAGGACAGCCAAATGAAAAACTGTTTTTT. Encoded protein: CATRGQPNEKLFF. The chain employs TRBV27 and TRBJ1-4, with D possibly being TRBD1 (6 bases). V was trimmed by 10 bases and J by 5 bases, leaving 14 bases between them. The germline V gene encodes CDR1 MNHEY and CDR2 SMNVEV (reference sequence). This CDR3 spans 13 amino acids.

The rearrangement uses TRBV4-2 and TRBJ1-5; D is ambiguous. The CDR3 spans 13 residues. The V gene lost 1 base and the J gene lost 5 bases, with 6 bases spanning the gap. Germline CDR1 LGHNA, CDR2 YNFKEQ. The CDR3 is CASSQALDQPQHF. The CDR3 region has the DNA TGTGCCAGCAGCCAAGCGTTGGATCAGCCCCAGCATTTT.

V is TRBV18 and J is TRBJ1-1; D is uncertain. This CDR3 contains 13 residues. With 3 bases removed from V and 3 bases from J, the gap between germline ends came to 8 bases. CDR1 and CDR2 (germline): KGHSH, LQKENI. The CDR3 region is CASSPVSDTEAFF. The CDR3 DNA follows: TGTGCCAGCTCACCGGTCTCTGACACTGAAGCTTTCTTT.

The chain links TRBV14 to TRBJ1-2; D unresolved. CDR3 length: 14 residues. CDR1 is SGHDN and CDR2 is FVKESK in the germline V gene. Trimming pared 0 bases from V and 5 bases from J, leaving 10 bases between. The CDR3 DNA follows: TGTGCCAGCAGCCAAGATAGCCTTTCTTATGGCTACACCTTC. Translated: CASSQDSLSYGYTF.

The chain combines TRBV5-6 with TRBJ1-5; tentative D call: TRBD1 (6 bases). V lost 6 bases and J lost 2, with 18 bases in between. This CDR3 has 16 residues. Germline-derived CDR1 and CDR2 are SGHDT and YYEEEE. The CDR3 protein is CASTTGGGHGNQPQHF. The CDR3 DNA reads TGTGCCAGCACCACCGGGGGGGGGCACGGCAATCAGCCCCAGCATTTT.

This chain links TRBV25-1 with TRBJ2-7; D is perhaps TRBD2 (5 bases). Trimming removed 7 bases from V and 1 base from J, with 14 bases in between. This CDR3 has 14 amino acids. Germline CDR1 and CDR2: MGHDK and SYGVNS. The CDR3 loop reads CASTPREYSYEQYF. The CDR3, as DNA: TGTGCCAGCACTCCAAGGGAGTATTCCTACGAGCAGTACTTC.

The chain links TRBV10-3 to TRBJ1-5, with 7 bases identical to TRBD1. CDR1 and CDR2 from the germline V gene are ENHRY and SYGVKD. Germline trimming cut 8 bases from V and 2 bases from J; bases unmatched to any gene: 3. The CDR3 contains 13 residues. The CDR3 sequence: CAIAGTGNQPQHF. The CDR3 nucleotides read TGTGCCATCGCCGGGACAGGCAATCAGCCCCAGCATTTT.

This rearrangement joins TRBV6-1 to TRBJ1-1; 7 bases align to TRBD1. This CDR3 region has 14 residues. The V gene end was trimmed by 6 bases and the J gene end by 1 base; junction bases not matched to a gene: 5. The germline gives CDR1 MNHNS, CDR2 SASEGT. CDR3 residues: CASSRTGQNTEAFF. Written as DNA, the CDR3 is TGTGCCAGCAGCCGGACAGGCCAGAACACTGAAGCTTTCTTT.

Only one count was recorded for this clone. This chain uses TRBV4-3 with TRBJ2-3; no firm D call. V lost 1 base and J 6 bases, leaving 14 bases between the germline ends. From germline, CDR1 is LGHNA and CDR2 YSLEER. This CDR3 contains 15 residues. The CDR3 DNA follows: TGCGCCAGCAGCCAAGGGAACCTCGGGCCCGATACGCAGTATTTT. This translates into CASSQGNLGPDTQYF.

The chain joins TRBV9 to TRBJ1-6; D remains ambiguous. Per germline, CDR1 SGDLS and CDR2 YYNGEE. This CDR3 contains 13 residues. Trimming removed 4 bases from V and 8 bases from J, with 10 bases in between. CDR3 nucleotides: TGTGCCAGCAGCCCCCGGGGAGATTCACCCCTCCACTTT. Translated, it gives CASSPRGDSPLHF.

This chain joins TRBV6-5 and TRBJ2-7, with D perhaps TRBD1 (6 bases). Germline CDR1 MNHEY, CDR2 SVGAGI. The V end was cut by 2 bases, the J end by 1 base, with 9 bases between. This CDR3 has 14 amino acids. CDR3 amino acids: CASSYGGGSYEQYF. For the CDR3, the DNA is TGTGCCAGCAGTTACGGGGGCGGATCCTACGAGCAGTACTTC.

The rearrangement uses TRBV30 and TRBJ1-3; the D is unclear. The CDR3 consists of 15 residues. Trimming shortened V by 2 bases and J by 0 bases, and 11 bases separated the two germline ends. From germline, CDR1 is GTSNPN and CDR2 SVGIG (reference sequence). CDR3 bases: TGTGCCTGGAGTTCTAATTGGGGCTCTGGAAACACCATATATTTT. Its protein product is CAWSSNWGSGNTIYF.

The J gene is TRBJ1-4, the V gene TRBV5-6; D gene uncertain. Per the germline V gene, CDR1 is SGHDT and CDR2 is YYEEEE. Trimming shortened V by 2 bases and J by 6 bases, and 11 bases separated the two germline ends. The CDR3 loop spans 14 amino acids. CDR3 residues: CASSFSWRHEKLFF. In DNA, the CDR3 is TGTGCCAGCAGCTTCTCTTGGCGGCATGAAAAACTGTTTTTT. Drawing the rest from reference TRBV5-6 and TRBJ1-4, the complete variable domain is DAGVTQSPTHLIKTRGQQVTLRCSPKSGHDTVSWYQQALGQGPQFIFQYYEEEERQRGNFPDRFSGHQFPNYSSELNVNALLLGDSALYLCASSFSWRHEKLFFGSGTQLSVL.